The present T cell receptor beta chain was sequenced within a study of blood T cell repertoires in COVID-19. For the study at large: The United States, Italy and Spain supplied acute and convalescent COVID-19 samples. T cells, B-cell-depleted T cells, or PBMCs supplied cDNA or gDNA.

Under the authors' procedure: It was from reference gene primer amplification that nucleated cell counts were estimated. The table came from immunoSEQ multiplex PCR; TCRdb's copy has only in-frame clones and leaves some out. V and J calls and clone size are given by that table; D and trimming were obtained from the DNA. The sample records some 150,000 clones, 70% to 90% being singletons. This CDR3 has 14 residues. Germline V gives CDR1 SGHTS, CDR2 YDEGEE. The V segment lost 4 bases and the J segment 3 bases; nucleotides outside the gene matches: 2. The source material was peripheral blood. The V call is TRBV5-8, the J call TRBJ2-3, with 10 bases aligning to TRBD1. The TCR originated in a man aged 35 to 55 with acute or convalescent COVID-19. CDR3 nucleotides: TGTGCCAGCAGCACGGACAGGGGGACAGATACGCAGTATTTT. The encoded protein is CASSTDRGTDTQYF.